The entry that follows covers one T cell receptor beta chain sequence. Random-hexamer reverse transcription was applied to about 0.45 to 1 ug RNA. MiXCR was run by TCRdb on the immunoSEQ multiplex PCR reads, yielding one entry per CDR3 protein. The sample has 200,000 to 300,000 distinct CDR3 sequences; 93% are singletons. These data come from a study of CD8 T cells in Susac syndrome. With 3 bases clipped from V and 0 bases from J, the junction kept 1 base outside the gene matches. Per germline, CDR1 SNHLY and CDR2 FYNNEI. This CDR3 contains 14 residues. The specimen sequenced was CD4+ T cells from PBMCs. The sequence was collected from a human donor with multiple sclerosis. The V call is TRBV2, the J call TRBJ1-2; 7 bases fit TRBD1. The CDR3 reads CASSEGTANYGYTF. The CDR3 DNA reads TGTGCCAGCAGTGAGGGGACAGCTAACTATGGCTACACCTTC.